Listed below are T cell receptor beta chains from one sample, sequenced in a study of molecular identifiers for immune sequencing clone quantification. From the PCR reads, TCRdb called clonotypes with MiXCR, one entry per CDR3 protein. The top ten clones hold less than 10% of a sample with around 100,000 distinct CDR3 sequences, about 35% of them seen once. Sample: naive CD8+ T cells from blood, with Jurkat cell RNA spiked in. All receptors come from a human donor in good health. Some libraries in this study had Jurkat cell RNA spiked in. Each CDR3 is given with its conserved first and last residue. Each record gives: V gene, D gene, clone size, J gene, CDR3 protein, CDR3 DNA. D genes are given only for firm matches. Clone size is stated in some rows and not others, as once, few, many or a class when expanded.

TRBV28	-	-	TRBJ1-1	CASSFMNTEAFF	TGTGCCAGCAGTTTTATGAACACTGAAGCTTTCTTT
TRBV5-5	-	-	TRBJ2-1	CASSLVYNERFF	TGTGCCAGCAGCTTGGTTTACAATGAGCGGTTCTTC
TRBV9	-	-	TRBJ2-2	CASSEGTELYF	TGTGCCAGCAGCGAGGGGACCGAGCTGTATTTT
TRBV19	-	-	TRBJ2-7	CASRIGLSYEQYF	TGTGCCAGTAGAATTGGGCTCTCCTACGAGCAGTACTTC
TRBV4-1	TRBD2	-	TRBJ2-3	CASSQNGGGQAGDTQYF	TGCGCCAGCAGCCAAAACGGGGGGGGGCAGGCTGGAGATACGCAGTATTTT
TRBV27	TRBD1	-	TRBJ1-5	CASSSRGHQPQHF	TGTGCCAGCAGTTCCAGGGGGCATCAGCCCCAGCATTTT
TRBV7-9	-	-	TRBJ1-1	CASSFGGMNTEAFF	TGTGCCAGCAGCTTTGGGGGGATGAACACTGAAGCTTTCTTT
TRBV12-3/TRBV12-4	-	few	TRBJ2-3	CASSLDQRLDTQYF	TGTGCCAGCAGTTTGGACCAGCGGTTGGATACGCAGTATTTT
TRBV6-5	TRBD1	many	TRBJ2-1	CASSPGTGFNEQFF	TGTGCCAGCAGTCCCGGGACAGGGTTCAATGAGCAGTTCTTC
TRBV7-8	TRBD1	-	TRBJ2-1	CASSPGTGGEQFF	TGTGCCAGCAGCCCAGGGACAGGCGGTGAGCAGTTCTTC
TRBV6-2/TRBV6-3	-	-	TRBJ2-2	CASMAFPTGELFF	TGTGCCAGCATGGCTTTCCCAACCGGGGAGCTGTTTTTT